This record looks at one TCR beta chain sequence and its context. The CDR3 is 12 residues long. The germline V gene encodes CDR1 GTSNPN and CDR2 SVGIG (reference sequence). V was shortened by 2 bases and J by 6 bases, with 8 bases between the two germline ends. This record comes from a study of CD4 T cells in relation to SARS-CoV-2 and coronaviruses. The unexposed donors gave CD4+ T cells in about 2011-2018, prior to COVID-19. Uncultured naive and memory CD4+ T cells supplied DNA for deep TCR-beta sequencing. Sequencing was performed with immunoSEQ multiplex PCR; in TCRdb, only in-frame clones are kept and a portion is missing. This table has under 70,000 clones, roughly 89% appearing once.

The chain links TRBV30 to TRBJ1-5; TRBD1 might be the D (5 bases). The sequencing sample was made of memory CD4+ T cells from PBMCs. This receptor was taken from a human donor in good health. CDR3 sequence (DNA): TGTGCCTGGAGTCCAGGGATTCAGCCCCAGCATTTT. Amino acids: CAWSPGIQPQHF.